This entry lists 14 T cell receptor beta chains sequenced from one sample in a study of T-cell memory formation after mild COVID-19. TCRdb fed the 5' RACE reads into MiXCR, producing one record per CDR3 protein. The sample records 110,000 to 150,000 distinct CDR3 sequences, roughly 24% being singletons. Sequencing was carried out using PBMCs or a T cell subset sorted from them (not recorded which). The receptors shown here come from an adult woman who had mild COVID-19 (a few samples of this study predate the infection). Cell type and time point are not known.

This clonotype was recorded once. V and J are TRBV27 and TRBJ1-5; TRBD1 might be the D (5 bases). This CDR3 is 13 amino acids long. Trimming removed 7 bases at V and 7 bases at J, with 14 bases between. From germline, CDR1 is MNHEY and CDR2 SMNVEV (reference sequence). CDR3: CASTPGPYQPQHF. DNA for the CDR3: TGTGCCAGCACACCGGGACCCTACCAGCCCCAGCATTTT.

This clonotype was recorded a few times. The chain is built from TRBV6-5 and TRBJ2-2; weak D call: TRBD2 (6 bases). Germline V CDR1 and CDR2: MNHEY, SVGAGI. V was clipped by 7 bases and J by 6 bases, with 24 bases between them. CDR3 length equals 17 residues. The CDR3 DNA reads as TGTGCCAGCACCTCAATCGCTAGGAGGGAGAAAGCCGGGGAGCTGTTTTTT. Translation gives CASTSIARREKAGELFF.

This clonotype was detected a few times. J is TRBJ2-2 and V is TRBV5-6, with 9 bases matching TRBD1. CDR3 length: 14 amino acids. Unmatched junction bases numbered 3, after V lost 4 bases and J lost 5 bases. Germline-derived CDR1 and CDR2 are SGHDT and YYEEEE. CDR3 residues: CASSQGTGTGELFF. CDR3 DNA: TGTGCCAGCAGCCAGGGGACAGGGACCGGGGAGCTGTTTTTT.

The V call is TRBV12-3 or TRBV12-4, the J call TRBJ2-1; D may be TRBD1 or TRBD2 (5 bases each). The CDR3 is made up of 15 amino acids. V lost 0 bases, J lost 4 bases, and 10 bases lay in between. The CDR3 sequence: CASSLAGTAYNEQFF. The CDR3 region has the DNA TGTGCCAGCAGTTTAGCAGGGACGGCTTACAATGAGCAGTTCTTC.

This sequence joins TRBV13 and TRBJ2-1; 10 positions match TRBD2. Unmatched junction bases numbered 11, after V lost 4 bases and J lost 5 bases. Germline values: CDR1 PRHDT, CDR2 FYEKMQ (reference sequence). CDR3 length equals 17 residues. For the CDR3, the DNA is TGTGCCAGCAGCTCCTCAACTAGCGGGATGATTCACAATGAGCAGTTCTTC. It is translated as CASSSSTSGMIHNEQFF. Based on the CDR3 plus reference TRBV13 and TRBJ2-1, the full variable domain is AAGVIQSPRHLIKEKRETATLKCYPIPRHDTVYWYQQGPGQDPQFLISFYEKMQSDKGSIPDRFSAQQFSDYHSELNMSSLELGDSALYFCASSSSTSGMIHNEQFFGPGTRLTVL.

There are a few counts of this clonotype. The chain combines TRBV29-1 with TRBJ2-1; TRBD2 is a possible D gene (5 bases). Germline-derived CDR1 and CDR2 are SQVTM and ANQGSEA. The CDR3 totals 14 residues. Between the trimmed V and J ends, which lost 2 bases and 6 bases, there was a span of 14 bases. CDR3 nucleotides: TGCAGCGTTGAACCGGGATCGGCCGGCAATGAGCAGTTCTTC. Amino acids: CSVEPGSAGNEQFF.

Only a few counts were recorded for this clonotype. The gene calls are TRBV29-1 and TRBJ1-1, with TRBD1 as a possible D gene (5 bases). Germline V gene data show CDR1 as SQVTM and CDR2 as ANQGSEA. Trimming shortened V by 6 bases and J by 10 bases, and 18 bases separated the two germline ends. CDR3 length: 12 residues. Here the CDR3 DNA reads TGCAGCGTCCACCGGGGAGGGGAGACAGCTTTCTTT. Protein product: CSVHRGGETAFF. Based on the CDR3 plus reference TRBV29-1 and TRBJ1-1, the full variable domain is SAVISQKPSRDICQRGTSLTIQCQVDSQVTMMFWYRQQPGQSLTLIATANQGSEATYESGFVIDKFPISRPNLTFSTLTVSNMSPEDSSIYLCSVHRGGETAFFGQGTRLTVV.

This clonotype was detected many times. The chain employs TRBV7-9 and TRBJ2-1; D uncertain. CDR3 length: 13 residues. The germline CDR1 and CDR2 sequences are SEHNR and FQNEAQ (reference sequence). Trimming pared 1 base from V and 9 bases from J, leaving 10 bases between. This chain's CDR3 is CASSLGDLSEQFF. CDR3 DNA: TGTGCCAGCAGCTTAGGAGATTTGAGTGAGCAGTTCTTC.

The CDR3 region is CASSQVWGGTNYNSPLHF. The DNA for the CDR3 is TGTGCCAGCAGCCAAGTTTGGGGGGGGACGAACTATAATTCACCCCTCCACTTT. The chain couples TRBV3-1 to TRBJ1-6; maybe TRBD1 (5 bases). V lost 1 base and J lost 3, with 16 bases in between. This CDR3 has 18 amino acids. Germline V gene lookup returns CDR1 LGHDT and CDR2 YNNKEL (reference sequence).

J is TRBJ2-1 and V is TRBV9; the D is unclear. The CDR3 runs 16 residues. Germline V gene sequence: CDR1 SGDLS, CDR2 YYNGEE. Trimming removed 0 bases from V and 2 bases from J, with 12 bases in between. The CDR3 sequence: CASSVGDSLAYNEQFF. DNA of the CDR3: TGTGCCAGCAGCGTAGGGGATAGCCTAGCCTACAATGAGCAGTTCTTC.

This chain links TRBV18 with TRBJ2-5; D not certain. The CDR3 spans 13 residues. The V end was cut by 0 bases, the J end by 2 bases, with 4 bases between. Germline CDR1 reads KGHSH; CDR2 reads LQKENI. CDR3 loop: CASSPPDQETQYF. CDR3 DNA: TGTGCCAGCTCACCACCAGATCAAGAGACCCAGTACTTC.

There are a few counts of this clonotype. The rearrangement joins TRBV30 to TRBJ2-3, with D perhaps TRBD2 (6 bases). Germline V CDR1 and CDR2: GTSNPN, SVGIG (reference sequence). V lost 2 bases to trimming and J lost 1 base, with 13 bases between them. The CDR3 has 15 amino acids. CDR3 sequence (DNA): TGTGCCTGGAGTTTGGGCGCGGGGCGCACAGATACGCAGTATTTT. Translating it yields CAWSLGAGRTDTQYF. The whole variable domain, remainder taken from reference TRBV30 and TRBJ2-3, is SQTIHQWPATLVQPVGSPLSLECTVEGTSNPNLYWYRQAAGRGLQLLFYSVGIGQISSEVPQNLSASRPQDRQFILSSKKLLLSDSGFYLCAWSLGAGRTDTQYFGPGTRLTVL.

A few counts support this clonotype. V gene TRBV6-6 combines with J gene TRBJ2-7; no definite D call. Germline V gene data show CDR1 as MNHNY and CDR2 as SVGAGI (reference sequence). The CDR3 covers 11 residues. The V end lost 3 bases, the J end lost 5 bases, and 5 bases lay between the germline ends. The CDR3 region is CASSYSNEQYF. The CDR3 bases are TGTGCCAGCAGTTATAGCAACGAGCAGTACTTC.

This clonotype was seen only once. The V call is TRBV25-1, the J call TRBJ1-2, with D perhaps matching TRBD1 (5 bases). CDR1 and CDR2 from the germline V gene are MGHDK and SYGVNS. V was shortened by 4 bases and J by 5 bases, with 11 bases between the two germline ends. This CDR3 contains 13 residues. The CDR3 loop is CASSGTSGYGYTF. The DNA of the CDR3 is TGTGCCAGCAGTGGGACATCAGGTTATGGCTACACCTTC.